Listed below are T cell receptor beta chains from one sample, sequenced in a study of T-cell reconstitution after alpha-beta-depleted transplantation in children. TCRdb used MiXCR to reprocess the PCR reads, holding one entry per CDR3 protein. The sample has 100,000 to 130,000 distinct CDR3 sequences; 5% to 8% are singletons. Sample: PBMCs, mostly from graft donor cells, taken 360 days after TCRalphabeta/CD19-depleted stem cell transplant. These receptors came from a male patient between 2 and 15 years old who had a stem cell transplant for acute lymphoblastic leukemia, so the T cells may come from the graft donor. The CDR3 runs from the conserved cysteine through the conserved F or W. Fields, in order: V gene, D gene, J gene, clone size, CDR3 length, CDR3 protein, CDR3 DNA. The D gene is left open where the match is weak. Clone size appears in some rows only: once, few, many, or a class for an expanded clone.

>TRBV5-6|NA|TRBJ2-1|many|12
CASRPGYGEQFF
TGTGCCAGCAGACCAGGGTACGGTGAGCAGTTCTTC
>TRBV20-1|NA|TRBJ2-7|medium-sized|14
CSADHRPSSYEQYF
TGCAGTGCGGATCACAGGCCGAGCTCCTACGAGCAGTACTTC
>TRBV7-9|TRBD1|TRBJ1-2|NA|15
CASSGQGASNYGYTF
TGTGCCAGCTCGGGACAGGGGGCAAGCAACTATGGCTACACCTTC
>TRBV6-2/TRBV6-3|NA|TRBJ2-2|NA|13
CASGTRRGGELFF
TGTGCCAGCGGGACTCGGCGGGGCGGGGAGCTGTTTTTT
>TRBV24-1|NA|TRBJ1-5|many|13
CATSDFSPEPQHF
TGTGCCACCAGTGATTTTAGTCCAGAGCCCCAGCATTTT
>TRBV7-3|TRBD2|TRBJ2-7|few|15
CASSLTSGRQYEQYF
TGTGCCAGCAGCTTAACTAGCGGGAGACAGTACGAGCAGTACTTC
>TRBV6-5|NA|TRBJ1-1|many|16
CASSTLPGTPDTEAFF
TGTGCCAGCAGTACTTTACCCGGGACCCCCGACACTGAAGCTTTCTTT
>TRBV4-3|TRBD1|TRBJ1-4|NA|16
CASSQEWGTGGEKLFF
TGCGCCAGCAGCCAAGAATGGGGGACAGGTGGAGAAAAACTGTTTTTT
>TRBV10-3|TRBD2|TRBJ2-3|many|14
CASCSGGSTDTQYF
TGTGCCAGTTGTAGCGGGGGTAGCACAGATACGCAGTATTTT
>TRBV29-1|TRBD1|TRBJ2-7|many|13
CSVGGGDAYEQYF
TGCAGCGTTGGAGGGGGCGACGCCTACGAGCAGTACTTC
>TRBV28|NA|TRBJ2-7|many|13
CASSFFFSLEQYF
TGTGCCAGCAGTTTTTTCTTTAGTCTGGAGCAGTACTTC
>TRBV6-5|NA|TRBJ1-4|many|14
CASSTGGDGEKLFF
TGTGCCAGCAGTACGGGAGGGGACGGGGAAAAACTGTTTTTT
>TRBV6-5|NA|TRBJ1-2|many|11
CASSLGRDYTF
TGTGCCAGCAGCCTCGGCCGGGACTACACCTTC
>TRBV7-9|NA|TRBJ2-7|few|14
CASSPRQGDHEQYF
TGTGCCAGCAGCCCCAGGCAGGGTGACCACGAGCAGTACTTC
>TRBV20-1|NA|TRBJ2-7|many|10
CSAGPREQYF
TGCAGTGCTGGTCCTCGGGAGCAGTACTTC
>TRBV28|NA|TRBJ1-2|many|12
CASSLGVVGYTF
TGTGCCAGCAGTTTAGGGGTCGTTGGCTACACCTTC
>TRBV5-1|TRBD1|TRBJ1-1|many|18
CASNPIGQGADRDTEAFF
TGCGCCAGCAACCCGATTGGACAGGGGGCAGATAGGGACACTGAAGCTTTCTTT
>TRBV7-9|NA|TRBJ1-2|many|11
CASALNYGYTF
TGTGCCAGCGCTCTTAACTATGGCTACACCTTC
>TRBV5-5|TRBD2|TRBJ2-7|NA|18
CASSLLAGGITIAGEQYF
TGTGCCAGCAGCTTGCTAGCGGGAGGCATAACCATAGCGGGCGAGCAGTACTTC
>TRBV5-4|TRBD2|TRBJ2-2|NA|17
CASSLGTSGSATGELFF
TGTGCCAGCAGCTTGGGGACTAGCGGGAGCGCCACCGGGGAGCTGTTTTTT
>TRBV4-2|NA|TRBJ1-6|NA|16
CASSQDPSSYNSPLHF
TGTGCCAGCAGCCAAGATCCGAGCTCCTATAATTCACCCCTCCACTTT
>TRBV6-6|NA|TRBJ1-4|few|13
CASSIYWGEKLFF
TGTGCCAGCAGCATCTATTGGGGGGAAAAACTGTTTTTT
>TRBV5-6|TRBD1|TRBJ1-2|few|16
CASSLPRTGGNYGYTF
TGTGCCAGCAGCTTGCCTCGGACAGGGGGTAACTATGGCTACACCTTC
>TRBV7-6|NA|TRBJ2-7|many|13
CASSLSASYEQYF
TGTGCCAGCAGCCTTAGCGCGTCCTACGAGCAGTACTTC
>TRBV7-8|NA|TRBJ2-7|many|15
CASSSRDTETYEQYF
TGTGCCAGCAGCTCCCGGGACACTGAGACCTACGAGCAGTACTTC
>TRBV29-1|NA|TRBJ2-5|many|12
CSVEGHSGAQYF
TGCAGCGTTGAGGGGCACAGTGGGGCCCAGTACTTC
>TRBV4-2|NA|TRBJ2-1|NA|14
CASSQARGFNEQFF
TGTGCCAGCAGCCAGGCTAGAGGGTTCAATGAGCAGTTCTTC
>TRBV9|NA|TRBJ1-2|many|13
CASSQHGWDGYTF
TGTGCCAGCAGTCAACACGGTTGGGATGGCTACACCTTC
>TRBV27|NA|TRBJ1-1|few|13
CASSLGRRTEAFF
TGTGCCAGCAGTTTAGGGAGACGCACTGAAGCTTTCTTT
>TRBV15|NA|TRBJ1-1|NA|15
CATSRAQGRRTEAFF
TGTGCCACCAGCAGAGCCCAGGGACGTAGAACTGAAGCTTTCTTT
>TRBV27|TRBD1|TRBJ1-2|few|16
CASSRNGFGTDYGYTF
TGTGCCAGCAGCAGAAACGGATTCGGGACAGACTATGGCTACACCTTC
>TRBV30|TRBD1|TRBJ1-1|many|13
CAWSAAGGGFAFF
TGTGCCTGGAGCGCAGCAGGGGGTGGGTTTGCTTTCTTT
>TRBV25-1|TRBD2|TRBJ2-3|many|18
CASSEWASGGAITDTQYF
TGTGCCAGCAGTGAATGGGCTAGCGGGGGGGCCATCACAGATACGCAGTATTTT
>TRBV7-2|TRBD1|TRBJ2-3|many|15
CASSLGDRLTDTQYF
TGTGCCAGCAGCTTAGGGGACAGACTCACAGATACGCAGTATTTT
>TRBV6-1|TRBD2|TRBJ2-7|many|15
CASSPGTSGLYEQYF
TGTGCCAGCAGCCCCGGGACTAGCGGACTCTACGAGCAGTACTTC
>TRBV20-1|NA|TRBJ2-2|few|17
CSAREESVALNTGELFF
TGCAGTGCTAGAGAAGAGTCGGTAGCGCTGAACACCGGGGAGCTGTTTTTT
>TRBV7-9|NA|TRBJ2-4|NA|16
CASSLDRLAAKNIQYF
TGTGCCAGCAGCTTAGATAGGCTAGCGGCCAAAAACATTCAGTACTTC
>TRBV28|NA|TRBJ1-1|many|15
CASSFLGSLVEEAFF
TGTGCCAGCAGTTTCCTGGGGTCCTTAGTAGAAGAAGCTTTCTTT
>TRBV19|TRBD2|TRBJ2-7|NA|15
CASSEEDSGTYEQYF
TGTGCCAGTAGTGAGGAGGATAGCGGGACCTACGAGCAGTACTTC
>TRBV12-3/TRBV12-4|TRBD1|TRBJ1-1|many|15
CASREQGAIHTEAFF
TGTGCCAGCAGGGAACAGGGGGCGATTCACACTGAAGCTTTCTTT
>TRBV2|NA|TRBJ2-7|many|10
CASSAYEQYF
TGTGCCAGCAGTGCTTACGAGCAGTACTTC
>TRBV7-9|NA|TRBJ2-3|many|14
CASSLVEGPDTQYF
TGTGCCAGCAGCTTAGTGGAGGGGCCCGATACGCAGTATTTT
>TRBV2|NA|TRBJ2-3|NA|15
CASSGDEGYTDTQYF
TGTGCCAGCAGTGGGGATGAAGGGTACACAGATACGCAGTATTTT
>TRBV5-1|NA|TRBJ2-3|many|15
CASSFWWTSTDTQYF
TGCGCCAGCAGCTTCTGGTGGACTAGCACAGATACGCAGTATTTT
>TRBV7-9|NA|TRBJ2-7|NA|13
CASSPTGLHEQYF
TGTGCCAGCAGCCCCACAGGGCTCCACGAGCAGTACTTC
>TRBV4-2|NA|TRBJ2-5|many|14
CASSQSVASGAQYF
TGTGCCAGCAGCCAATCCGTCGCGTCCGGGGCCCAGTACTTC
>TRBV7-6|TRBD1|TRBJ2-7|few|14
CASSPQGAQNEQYF
TGTGCCAGCAGCCCCCAGGGGGCGCAAAACGAGCAGTACTTC
>TRBV4-2|TRBD1|TRBJ2-5|NA|16
CASSQGTGRPQETQYF
TGTGCCAGCAGCCAAGGGACAGGGAGACCACAAGAGACCCAGTACTTC
>TRBV6-5|TRBD1|TRBJ2-5|NA|15
CASSSPGQQKETQYF
TGTGCCAGCAGTTCACCGGGACAGCAAAAAGAGACCCAGTACTTC